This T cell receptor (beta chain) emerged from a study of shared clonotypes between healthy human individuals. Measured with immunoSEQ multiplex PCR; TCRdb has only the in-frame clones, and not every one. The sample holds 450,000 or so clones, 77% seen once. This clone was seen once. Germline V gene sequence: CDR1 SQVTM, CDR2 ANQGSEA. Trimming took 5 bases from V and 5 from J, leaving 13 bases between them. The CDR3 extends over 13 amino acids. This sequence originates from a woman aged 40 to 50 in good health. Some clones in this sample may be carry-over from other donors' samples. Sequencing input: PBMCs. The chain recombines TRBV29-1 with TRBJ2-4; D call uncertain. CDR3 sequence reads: CSVQDLNQNIQYF. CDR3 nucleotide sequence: TGCAGCGTTCAGGACCTTAACCAAAACATTCAGTACTTC.